The rows below give T cell receptor beta chains drawn from one sample of a study of CD8+ T cells in alopecia areata. TCRdb keeps only in-frame clones here, not all; method: immunoSEQ multiplex PCR. The data show 150,000 or so clones, about 66% seen once. The source material was CD8+ T cells sorted from blood, sampled at week 0. The receptor source for this set is a human donor with alopecia areata. The CDR3 runs from the conserved cysteine through the conserved F or W. Each record gives: CDR3 DNA, CDR3 protein, D gene, CDR3 length, V gene, clone size, J gene. A D gene is named only where the DNA matches it firmly. Clone size is stated in some rows and not others, as once, few, many or a class when expanded.

CDR3nt: TGTGCCAGCAGGAAGGGACAGGGGGCCGCTCAGCCCCAGCATTTT; CDR3aa: CASRKGQGAAQPQHF; d_gene: TRBD1; len: 15; v_gene: TRBV2; abundance: .; j_gene: TRBJ1-5
CDR3nt: TGCAGCGTAGTAACAGGGAACACTGAAGCTTTCTTT; CDR3aa: CSVVTGNTEAFF; d_gene: .; len: 12; v_gene: TRBV29-1; abundance: few; j_gene: TRBJ1-1
CDR3nt: TGCGCCAGCAGCTTAGGTCGCTACGAGCAGTACTTC; CDR3aa: CASSLGRYEQYF; d_gene: .; len: 12; v_gene: TRBV5-1; abundance: .; j_gene: TRBJ2-7
CDR3nt: TGCAGCGCCGAGGGACAGTCCTCCTACGAGCAGTACTTC; CDR3aa: CSAEGQSSYEQYF; d_gene: TRBD1; len: 13; v_gene: TRBV29-1; abundance: .; j_gene: TRBJ2-7
CDR3nt: TGTGCCAGCAGGGCCCCTCCTACAGGGTTACTAGCTCAGCCCCAGCATTTT; CDR3aa: CASRAPPTGLLAQPQHF; d_gene: .; len: 17; v_gene: TRBV2; abundance: .; j_gene: TRBJ1-5
CDR3nt: TGCGCCAGCAGCCTAGTCCTAGTGAGCACAGATACGCAGTATTTT; CDR3aa: CASSLVLVSTDTQYF; d_gene: .; len: 15; v_gene: TRBV4-1; abundance: .; j_gene: TRBJ2-3
CDR3nt: TGTGCCAGCAGTGATCCTGAGACCCAGTACTTC; CDR3aa: CASSDPETQYF; d_gene: .; len: 11; v_gene: TRBV25-1; abundance: .; j_gene: TRBJ2-5
CDR3nt: TGCGCCAGCAGCTTGGCCCAAGAGACCCAGTACTTC; CDR3aa: CASSLAQETQYF; d_gene: .; len: 12; v_gene: TRBV5-1; abundance: .; j_gene: TRBJ2-5
CDR3nt: TGTGCCAGCAGTTACGAGGAGGAAGAGACCCAGTACTTC; CDR3aa: CASSYEEEETQYF; d_gene: .; len: 13; v_gene: TRBV6-5; abundance: .; j_gene: TRBJ2-5
CDR3nt: TGTGCCAGCAGCTCCACGGGACTAGCGGCAAAAGAGACCCAGTACTTC; CDR3aa: CASSSTGLAAKETQYF; d_gene: TRBD2; len: 16; v_gene: TRBV7-9; abundance: once; j_gene: TRBJ2-5
CDR3nt: TGTGCCAGCAGTTTGTCACTAGTGTACAATGAGCAGTTCTTC; CDR3aa: CASSLSLVYNEQFF; d_gene: .; len: 14; v_gene: TRBV27; abundance: .; j_gene: TRBJ2-1
CDR3nt: TGTGCCAGCAGTTACGCAGGGAATATCTACGAGCAGTACTTC; CDR3aa: CASSYAGNIYEQYF; d_gene: .; len: 14; v_gene: TRBV6-5; abundance: .; j_gene: TRBJ2-7
CDR3nt: TGTGCCTGGAGTGTTGGGCAGTTGGGGTCCTACGAGCAGTACTTC; CDR3aa: CAWSVGQLGSYEQYF; d_gene: .; len: 15; v_gene: TRBV30; abundance: .; j_gene: TRBJ2-7
CDR3nt: TGTGCCATCAGTGAAAGGGGGAATTCACCCCTCCACTTT; CDR3aa: CAISERGNSPLHF; d_gene: .; len: 13; v_gene: TRBV10-3; abundance: few; j_gene: TRBJ1-6
CDR3nt: TGTGCCAGCAGCCCCCGGACAGAGGAATACGAGCAGTACTTC; CDR3aa: CASSPRTEEYEQYF; d_gene: .; len: 14; v_gene: TRBV7-9; abundance: .; j_gene: TRBJ2-7
CDR3nt: TGTGCCAGTAGTATAGGGCTTTTAAATGAGCAGTTCTTC; CDR3aa: CASSIGLLNEQFF; d_gene: .; len: 13; v_gene: TRBV19; abundance: .; j_gene: TRBJ2-1
CDR3nt: TGCAGCGTTGAAGATCGAGGGAATCCCGGGGAGCTGTTTTTT; CDR3aa: CSVEDRGNPGELFF; d_gene: .; len: 14; v_gene: TRBV29-1; abundance: few; j_gene: TRBJ2-2
CDR3nt: TGTGCCAGCAGTTCAACCTACTACGAGCAGTACTTC; CDR3aa: CASSSTYYEQYF; d_gene: .; len: 12; v_gene: TRBV27; abundance: .; j_gene: TRBJ2-7
CDR3nt: TGTGCCACCAGCAGAGGACAGGGTTATTCACCCCTCCACTTT; CDR3aa: CATSRGQGYSPLHF; d_gene: TRBD1; len: 14; v_gene: TRBV15; abundance: .; j_gene: TRBJ1-6
CDR3nt: TGTGCCAGCAGCTTAGGAAGCACTGAAGCTTTCTTT; CDR3aa: CASSLGSTEAFF; d_gene: .; len: 12; v_gene: TRBV5-4; abundance: .; j_gene: TRBJ1-1
CDR3nt: TGTGCCAGCAGCTTAGGACGGGACAATGAGCAGTTCTTC; CDR3aa: CASSLGRDNEQFF; d_gene: .; len: 13; v_gene: TRBV13; abundance: .; j_gene: TRBJ2-1
CDR3nt: TGCAGCGCGCAGGGGAGGGTCGGGACTGAAGCTTTCTTT; CDR3aa: CSAQGRVGTEAFF; d_gene: .; len: 13; v_gene: TRBV29-1; abundance: .; j_gene: TRBJ1-1
CDR3nt: .; CDR3aa: CASSSSTYNEQFF; d_gene: .; len: 13; v_gene: TRBV25-1; abundance: .; j_gene: TRBJ2-1
CDR3nt: TGTGCCAGCAGGGGACAGGCCGATAACTTC; CDR3aa: CASRGQADNF; d_gene: TRBD1; len: 10; v_gene: TRBV7-9; abundance: .; j_gene: TRBJ2-5
CDR3nt: TGTGCCAGCAGCCAGGGACAGGGGGGATCCTACAATGAGCAGTTCTTC; CDR3aa: CASSQGQGGSYNEQFF; d_gene: TRBD1; len: 16; v_gene: TRBV7-9; abundance: .; j_gene: TRBJ2-1
CDR3nt: TGCGCCAGCACAGGGGGTCTCGCCTACGAGCAGTACTTC; CDR3aa: CASTGGLAYEQYF; d_gene: TRBD1; len: 13; v_gene: TRBV5-1; abundance: once; j_gene: TRBJ2-7
CDR3nt: TGTGCCAGCAGCTTAGGGGAGGGTTACGAGCAGTACTTC; CDR3aa: CASSLGEGYEQYF; d_gene: TRBD2; len: 13; v_gene: TRBV7-4; abundance: .; j_gene: TRBJ2-7
CDR3nt: TGTGCCAGCAGTTCAGGGACAGCTTGGGAGCAGTACTTC; CDR3aa: CASSSGTAWEQYF; d_gene: TRBD1; len: 13; v_gene: TRBV27; abundance: .; j_gene: TRBJ2-7
CDR3nt: TGTGCCAGCAGCTTAGTCCCTTCGACAGGTGGGGACGAGCAGTACTTC; CDR3aa: CASSLVPSTGGDEQYF; d_gene: .; len: 16; v_gene: TRBV7-9; abundance: few; j_gene: TRBJ2-7
CDR3nt: TGCAGCGTGCAGGGGTCCTACGAGCAGTACTTC; CDR3aa: CSVQGSYEQYF; d_gene: .; len: 11; v_gene: TRBV29-1; abundance: once; j_gene: TRBJ2-7
CDR3nt: TGTGCCAGCAGTTTAAAGAGAACCAACACTGAAGCTTTCTTT; CDR3aa: CASSLKRTNTEAFF; d_gene: .; len: 14; v_gene: TRBV27; abundance: .; j_gene: TRBJ1-1
CDR3nt: TGCGCCAGCAGCTTGGTGGACAGAGTCACAGATACGCAGTATTTT; CDR3aa: CASSLVDRVTDTQYF; d_gene: .; len: 15; v_gene: TRBV5-1; abundance: few; j_gene: TRBJ2-3
CDR3nt: TGTGCCACCAGCAGAGATTGGGACAGGGGTAACAATGAGCAGTTCTTC; CDR3aa: CATSRDWDRGNNEQFF; d_gene: TRBD1; len: 16; v_gene: TRBV15; abundance: .; j_gene: TRBJ2-1
CDR3nt: TGTGCCAGCAGCCCGGGGGAGGGCTACGAGCAGTACTTC; CDR3aa: CASSPGEGYEQYF; d_gene: TRBD2; len: 13; v_gene: TRBV4-2; abundance: .; j_gene: TRBJ2-7
CDR3nt: TGTGCCAGCAGCGCGCAACAGGGGAATAACTATGGCTACACCTTC; CDR3aa: CASSAQQGNNYGYTF; d_gene: TRBD1; len: 15; v_gene: TRBV9; abundance: once; j_gene: TRBJ1-2
CDR3nt: TGTGCCGTGGGCTCTTTCTCCTACAATGAGCAGTTCTTC; CDR3aa: CAVGSFSYNEQFF; d_gene: .; len: 13; v_gene: TRBV6-5; abundance: .; j_gene: TRBJ2-1
CDR3nt: TGTGCCAGCAGTCCCCAGGGGCTCGAGGAGACCCAGTACTTC; CDR3aa: CASSPQGLEETQYF; d_gene: .; len: 14; v_gene: TRBV25-1; abundance: .; j_gene: TRBJ2-5
CDR3nt: TGTGCCAGCAGCTTGGTCGGGACCGATTATGGCTACACCTTC; CDR3aa: CASSLVGTDYGYTF; d_gene: .; len: 14; v_gene: TRBV5-6; abundance: .; j_gene: TRBJ1-2
CDR3nt: TGTGCCAGCAGCGAATGGAGGGGAGGTGGCTACACCTTC; CDR3aa: CASSEWRGGGYTF; d_gene: .; len: 13; v_gene: TRBV9; abundance: .; j_gene: TRBJ1-2
CDR3nt: TGTGCCAGCGAACGGGAGACAGGGAGCTCACCCCTCCACTTT; CDR3aa: CASERETGSSPLHF; d_gene: TRBD1; len: 14; v_gene: TRBV2; abundance: .; j_gene: TRBJ1-6
CDR3nt: TGCAGCGTTGACGGGGACGGCCAAGAGACCCAGTACTTC; CDR3aa: CSVDGDGQETQYF; d_gene: .; len: 13; v_gene: TRBV29-1; abundance: few; j_gene: TRBJ2-5
CDR3nt: TGCAGCGTTGAAGGGATTGGCCAGGGCGCTGGCTACACCTTC; CDR3aa: CSVEGIGQGAGYTF; d_gene: .; len: 14; v_gene: TRBV29-1; abundance: few; j_gene: TRBJ1-2
CDR3nt: TGTGCCAGCAGCTCCCCGGGACAGGGGTCCTACGAGCAGTACTTC; CDR3aa: CASSSPGQGSYEQYF; d_gene: TRBD1; len: 15; v_gene: TRBV7-9; abundance: .; j_gene: TRBJ2-7
CDR3nt: TGTGCTAGTGGGGATAGCAATCAGCCCCAGCATTTT; CDR3aa: CASGDSNQPQHF; d_gene: .; len: 12; v_gene: TRBV12-5; abundance: few; j_gene: TRBJ1-5
CDR3nt: TGTGCCAGCAGCTTACTTAATCGAGTCCGAGGGGGCGCGGAGTACGAGCAGTACTTC; CDR3aa: CASSLLNRVRGGAEYEQYF; d_gene: TRBD1; len: 19; v_gene: TRBV7-2; abundance: .; j_gene: TRBJ2-7
CDR3nt: TGTGCCAGCCCCCGGAGTAGGGGCTACACCTTC; CDR3aa: CASPRSRGYTF; d_gene: .; len: 11; v_gene: TRBV9; abundance: .; j_gene: TRBJ1-2
CDR3nt: TGTGCCAGCAGCTTAGCCAGGACAGGGAGCTACGAGCAGTACTTC; CDR3aa: CASSLARTGSYEQYF; d_gene: TRBD1; len: 15; v_gene: TRBV7-9; abundance: few; j_gene: TRBJ2-7
CDR3nt: TGTGCCAGCAGCTTTGGGACGCCGGGGTACAATGAGCAGTTCTTC; CDR3aa: CASSFGTPGYNEQFF; d_gene: .; len: 15; v_gene: TRBV13; abundance: .; j_gene: TRBJ2-1
CDR3nt: TGTGCCTGTTTACGCTCCTACGAGCAGTACTTC; CDR3aa: CACLRSYEQYF; d_gene: .; len: 11; v_gene: TRBV30; abundance: once; j_gene: TRBJ2-7
CDR3nt: TGTGCCAGCACCCAGAGTTTCAGTGAGCAGTTCTTC; CDR3aa: CASTQSFSEQFF; d_gene: .; len: 12; v_gene: TRBV7-9; abundance: few; j_gene: TRBJ2-1
CDR3nt: TGTGCCAGCAGTCCTGAGACAGGGGAAGAGACCCAGTACTTC; CDR3aa: CASSPETGEETQYF; d_gene: TRBD1; len: 14; v_gene: TRBV28; abundance: once; j_gene: TRBJ2-5
CDR3nt: TGTGCCAGCAGCGCCCCCAATGAGCAGTTCTTC; CDR3aa: CASSAPNEQFF; d_gene: .; len: 11; v_gene: TRBV11-2; abundance: few; j_gene: TRBJ2-1
CDR3nt: TGTGCCAGCAGCTTATCGGGCACTGAAGCTTTCTTT; CDR3aa: CASSLSGTEAFF; d_gene: .; len: 12; v_gene: TRBV7-9; abundance: .; j_gene: TRBJ1-1
CDR3nt: TGTGCCAGCAGTATAGCGACAGGGGCGACTGAAGCTTTCTTT; CDR3aa: CASSIATGATEAFF; d_gene: TRBD1; len: 14; v_gene: TRBV6-5; abundance: .; j_gene: TRBJ1-1